The entry below gives a single T cell receptor beta chain sequence along with its context. This record comes from a study of blood T cell repertoires in COVID-19. Study as a whole: Samples of COVID-19 (acute and convalescent) were obtained from the United States, Italy and Spain.

Method: immunoSEQ multiplex PCR; TCRdb's copy keeps in-frame clones and lacks some. This repertoire shows 270,000 or so clones, roughly four fifths found once; its top ten account for around 10%. The trim removed 4 bases at V and 10 bases at J, leaving 5 bases unmatched. The CDR3 runs to 12 residues. Germline V CDR1 and CDR2: KGHDR, SFDVKD. The chain joins TRBV24-1 to TRBJ1-2; TRBD1 matches 7 bases. Sequenced: peripheral blood. This sequence originates from a woman in her 50s who had recovered from COVID-19. The CDR3 is CATSEPKGAYTF. The CDR3 nucleotides are TGTGCCACCAGTGAACCCAAGGGGGCCTACACCTTC.